This T cell receptor (beta chain) was sequenced in a study of regulatory T cells in long-lasting Graves disease. Study summary: New Graves' disease cases had less than 3 months of antithyroid drugs. Overall study results and limits: Sample size, which was small, may have reduced accuracy.

Regarding time point: newly diagnosed GD, antithyroid drugs for less than 3 months. Scientists built the TCR library using RNA that was extracted from PBMCs. This clonotype has ten or more counts. Its specificity is unknown. V lost 3 bases and J 5 bases, leaving 22 bases between the germline ends. Germline V lookup: CDR1 GTSNPN, CDR2 SVGIG (reference sequence). The CDR3 has 16 residues. Researchers made TCR beta libraries by using iRepertoire HTBI primers and running Arm-PCR on CDR3 regions. TCRdb reanalysed the multiplex PCR reads using MiXCR and keeps one entry per CDR3 protein. The sample records under 300,000 distinct CDR3 sequences, 15% to 20% being singletons.

This chain links TRBV30 with TRBJ1-1; D gene uncertain. This sequence originates from a female donor with Graves disease. Sequencing used peripheral blood mononuclear cells (PBMCs), obtained at new diagnosis, from a patient treated with antithyroid drugs. In DNA, the CDR3 is TGTGCCTGGAGCCCTGGTTCCCCGGGAATGCGGACTGAAGCTTTCTTT. It specifies CAWSPGSPGMRTEAFF.